These T cell receptor beta chains were read from a single sample in a study of CD8 T cells in ankylosing spondylitis. One entry per CDR3 protein, called by TCRdb with MiXCR from the 5' RACE reads. This table has around 130,000 distinct CDR3 sequences, about 7% appearing once. Material: blood, either unsorted or a sorted T cell fraction (not recorded which). The receptors were sampled from a male donor with ankylosing spondylitis or in good health (not recorded which). Each CDR3 is given without its conserved first and last residue. The D gene is left open where the match is weak.

V	J	D	CDR3
TRBV20-1	TRBJ1-1	-	SASLSAEAF
TRBV7-8	TRBJ2-2	-	ASSFSQFVTGELF
TRBV19	TRBJ2-7	-	ASSMKGFYEQY
TRBV20-1	TRBJ1-5	-	SASLDINQPQH
TRBV7-9	TRBJ2-2	TRBD1	ASSLLTGDTGELF
TRBV20-1	TRBJ2-3	TRBD1	SATTGTGGTDTQY
TRBV12-3/TRBV12-4	TRBJ1-6	-	ASSLWAPGNSPLH
TRBV7-9	TRBJ1-5	-	ASSPWGASQPQH
TRBV9	TRBJ2-3	TRBD2	ASSVGTGGGTDTQY
TRBV5-8	TRBJ1-2	-	ASSLGQTFYGYT
TRBV20-1	TRBJ2-5	TRBD2	SARGEGYKETQY
TRBV20-1	TRBJ1-5	TRBD1	SAFDRGHQPQH
TRBV29-1	TRBJ2-1	TRBD2	SVNRGAGSYNEQF
TRBV14	TRBJ1-1	-	ASSLITGRETEAF
TRBV29-1	TRBJ2-4	-	SVAGIAKNIQY
TRBV5-1	TRBJ1-1	TRBD1	ASSPGQGVAEAF
TRBV5-1	TRBJ2-1	-	ASSRDPSYNEQF
TRBV3-1	TRBJ2-1	-	ASSQAPVNNEQF
TRBV7-8	TRBJ2-7	-	ASSLGPVYEQY
TRBV7-2	TRBJ2-5	-	ASSSASPSGTQY
TRBV5-5	TRBJ1-1	TRBD1	ASSLVEDRVMNTEAF
TRBV7-2	TRBJ1-1	-	ASSRIGDYTEAF
TRBV7-6	TRBJ2-3	-	ASSLRDGPTDTQY
TRBV7-2	TRBJ1-3	TRBD1	ASSLFAGTGGNTIY
TRBV6-5	TRBJ2-5	TRBD2	ASSYGTSGSIQY
TRBV29-1	TRBJ2-2	-	SVGVGASDTGELF
TRBV5-8	TRBJ1-1	TRBD1	ASSPLQGGSTEAF
TRBV20-1	TRBJ2-1	TRBD2	SATPVAGEFYNEQF
TRBV19	TRBJ1-2	-	ASRPGNYGYT
TRBV20-1	TRBJ2-7	-	SARLPSTGTYEQY
TRBV12-3/TRBV12-4	TRBJ1-1	-	ASSLMNRDTEAF
TRBV20-1	TRBJ2-7	TRBD2	SARDSWGTSGNHEQY
TRBV5-1	TRBJ2-7	-	ASSLTGNPEQY
TRBV19	TRBJ1-1	-	ASNRGGRTEAF
TRBV7-9	TRBJ2-1	-	ASSSGGRVYDNEQF